The subject of this entry is one T cell receptor beta chain. This sample was included in a study of T cell changes during pregnancy in multiple sclerosis. TCRdb's table, derived via immunoSEQ multiplex PCR, lists solely in-frame clones and lacks some. The sample has tens of thousands of clones, roughly 90% seen once; the top ten hold roughly 2.5%. Germline V CDR1 and CDR2: MNHEY, SMNVEV (reference sequence). The V gene lost 4 bases and the J gene lost 7 bases, with 10 bases spanning the gap. The CDR3 runs to 12 residues. The V gene is TRBV27, the J gene TRBJ2-5; no definite D call. The TCR was taken from a female donor with multiple sclerosis, enrolled in a pregnancy study. The sample in question was peripheral blood, obtained in the first trimester of pregnancy. The CDR3 region is CASSWPGGTQYF. CDR3 coding DNA: TGTGCCAGCAGTTGGCCGGGTGGGACCCAGTACTTC.